This T cell receptor (beta chain) was sequenced for a study of beta chain features in type 1 diabetes. This clone came up a few times. As every portion of the isolated RNA was reverse transcribed, the sequencing read expressed TCRB transcripts. About 3.6 million reads per sample on average were obtained from naive, central memory and regulatory T cell samples. Using immunoSEQ multiplex PCR, the repertoire was profiled, and TCRdb retains in-frame clones only, with some absent. The sample includes around 500,000 clones, approximately 28% of them seen just once. Per germline, CDR1 SGDLS and CDR2 YYNGEE. Trimming cost V 4 bases and J 2 bases; bases outside gene matches: 10. This CDR3 region has 17 residues.

This chain uses TRBV9 with TRBJ2-7, with 12 bases identical to TRBD2. The sample consisted of naive CD4+ T cells from blood. The receptor was derived from a man between 18 and 35 years old in good health. CDR3 nucleotides: TGTGCCAGCAGCCCCCATGATCTAGCGGGAGGGCCCTACGAGCAGTACTTC. Its protein product is CASSPHDLAGGPYEQYF.